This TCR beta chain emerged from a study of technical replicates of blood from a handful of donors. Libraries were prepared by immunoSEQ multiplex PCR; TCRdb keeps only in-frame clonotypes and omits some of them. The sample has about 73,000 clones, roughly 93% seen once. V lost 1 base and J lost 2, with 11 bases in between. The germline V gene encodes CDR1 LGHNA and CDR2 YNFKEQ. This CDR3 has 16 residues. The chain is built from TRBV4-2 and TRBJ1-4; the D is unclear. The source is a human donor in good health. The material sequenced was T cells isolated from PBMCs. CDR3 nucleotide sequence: TGTGCCAGCAGCCAAGCAGCCGGCGGGACTAATGAAAAACTGTTTTTT. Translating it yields CASSQAAGGTNEKLFF.